This TCR beta chain originates from a study of blood T cell repertoires in COVID-19. Study as a whole: The analysed material was cDNA or gDNA that came from T cells, B-cell-depleted T cells, or PBMCs.

Libraries were prepared by immunoSEQ multiplex PCR; TCRdb keeps only in-frame clonotypes and omits some of them. The table lists 400,000 or so clones, approximately 90% of them singletons. Between the trimmed V and J ends, which lost 3 bases and 0 bases, there was a span of 6 bases. The germline V gene has CDR1 MDHEN and CDR2 SYDVKM. The CDR3 is 15 residues long. The origin of this receptor is a man aged 30-40 years who had recovered from COVID-19. Sequences were obtained from PBMCs or T cells enriched from blood (not recorded which). The genes are TRBV28 and TRBJ2-6; D gene uncertain. CDR3 protein: CASSFRASGANVLTF. The DNA of the CDR3 is TGTGCCAGCAGTTTCCGAGCCTCTGGGGCCAACGTCCTGACTTTC.